Presented here are 2 T cell receptor beta chains from one specimen sequenced in a study of control samples from healthy donors and cancer patients. Libraries were prepared by immunoSEQ multiplex PCR; TCRdb keeps only in-frame clonotypes and omits some of them. Of about 160,000 clones in the sample, about 94% were seen once. The specimen sequenced was PBMCs. These receptors originate from a man aged 60 to 75 with colorectal cancer.

The CDR3 nucleotides are TGTGCCACCAGTGAACCGGGTGGCCAAGAGACCCAGTACTTC. Translated: CATSEPGGQETQYF. The chain recombines TRBV24-1 with TRBJ2-5; no firm D call. This CDR3 is 14 amino acids long. V lost 4 bases, J lost 1 base, and 9 bases lay in between. Germline CDR1 is KGHDR and CDR2 is SFDVKD.

This chain connects TRBV5-6 to TRBJ1-1, with TRBD1 as a possible D gene (6 bases). Germline CDR1 SGHDT, CDR2 YYEEEE. This CDR3 has 11 residues. V lost 6 bases and J 8 bases, leaving 11 bases between the germline ends. CDR3 in amino acids: CASTRQAEAFF. CDR3 coding DNA: TGTGCCAGCACAAGACAGGCAGAAGCTTTCTTT. The complete variable domain, with remaining parts taken from reference TRBV5-6 and TRBJ1-1, reads DAGVTQSPTHLIKTRGQQVTLRCSPKSGHDTVSWYQQALGQGPQFIFQYYEEEERQRGNFPDRFSGHQFPNYSSELNVNALLLGDSALYLCASTRQAEAFFGQGTRLTVV.